A selection of T cell receptor beta chains follows, all from one sample in a study of cytomegalovirus exposure and HLA in healthy donors. Assay used: immunoSEQ multiplex PCR; TCRdb lists only in-frame clones, some missing. The top ten clones hold more than 5% of a sample with about 78,000 clones, approximately 57% of them seen once. The sequenced sample consisted of PBMCs. These receptor sequences come from a man younger than 40 in good health and CMV-seropositive. The CDR3 runs from the conserved cysteine through the conserved F or W. Each record gives: D gene, J gene, V gene, clone size, CDR3 protein, CDR3 DNA. A D gene is named only where the DNA matches it firmly. Rows may omit the clone size; those that give it use once, few, many or a size class.

>NA|TRBJ2-7|TRBV27|NA
CASSSTGPVSEQYF
TGTGCCAGCAGCTCGACAGGACCCGTGAGCGAGCAGTACTTC
>NA|TRBJ2-7|TRBV27|NA
CASSGPGHSSYEQYF
TGTGCCAGCAGTGGGCCGGGACACAGCTCCTACGAGCAGTACTTC
>TRBD2|TRBJ2-3|TRBV5-1|NA
CASSLEGRGTDTQYF
TGCGCCAGCAGCTTGGAGGGGCGGGGGACAGATACGCAGTATTTT
>TRBD2|TRBJ2-2|TRBV5-8|few
CASSLEASGGAGELFF
TGTGCCAGCAGCTTGGAGGCTAGCGGAGGGGCCGGGGAGCTGTTTTTT
>TRBD1|TRBJ2-3|TRBV10-3|NA
CAISTDRETDTQYF
TGTGCCATCAGTACTGACAGGGAAACAGATACGCAGTATTTT
>TRBD1|TRBJ2-5|TRBV7-3|few
CASSPGQGQTQYF
TGTGCCAGCAGCCCGGGACAGGGCCAGACCCAGTACTTC
>NA|TRBJ1-2|TRBV4-2|NA
CASSQDRGADGYTF
TGTGCCAGCAGCCAAGATCGGGGAGCAGATGGCTACACCTTC
>NA|TRBJ2-3|TRBV7-7|NA
CASSFTGSAHSDTQYF
TGTGCCAGCAGCTTCACAGGGTCAGCCCACTCAGATACGCAGTATTTT
>NA|TRBJ2-5|TRBV2|NA
CASSAGGRKEETQYF
TGTGCCAGCAGTGCAGGCGGGCGGAAGGAAGAGACCCAGTACTTC
>NA|TRBJ1-1|TRBV15|NA
CATSTKRDTEAFF
TGTGCCACCAGCACCAAGCGGGACACTGAAGCTTTCTTT
>NA|TRBJ1-5|TRBV7-2|NA
CASSLDAREQPQHF
TGTGCCAGCAGCTTAGATGCCAGGGAACAGCCCCAGCATTTT
>NA|TRBJ1-6|TRBV6-1|once
CASSEAGPTPLHF
TGTGCCAGCAGTGAGGCAGGGCCAACACCCCTCCACTTT
>TRBD2|TRBJ2-1|TRBV2|NA
CASPLTSGTYNEQFF
TGTGCCAGCCCACTTACTAGCGGGACCTACAATGAGCAGTTCTTC
>NA|TRBJ1-1|TRBV4-1|NA
CASSQEQTMNTEAFF
TGCGCCAGCAGCCAAGAACAGACCATGAACACTGAAGCTTTCTTT
>TRBD1|TRBJ2-5|TRBV5-5|NA
CASSLGQGLYQETQYF
TGTGCCAGCAGCCTCGGACAGGGGCTGTACCAAGAGACCCAGTACTTC
>NA|TRBJ1-2|TRBV5-4|NA
CASSLGQTGTESGYTF
TGTGCCAGCAGCTTGGGTCAGACAGGTACGGAGTCTGGCTACACCTTC
>TRBD1|TRBJ2-7|TRBV28|few
CASSKWDRGNEQYF
TGTGCCAGCAGTAAATGGGACAGGGGCAACGAGCAGTACTTC
>TRBD2|TRBJ2-3|TRBV28|NA
CASSFVRGGTDTQYF
TGTGCCAGCAGTTTTGTGCGGGGGGGCACAGATACGCAGTATTTT